This T cell receptor beta chain derives from a study of Graves' ophthalmopathy and Graves' hyperthyroidism. Points from the study as a whole: The model predicted progression of ophthalmopathy with a sensitivity of 60% to 71%, and its specificity was about 73%. Ophthalmopathy and stable hyperthyroidism were discriminated by a 13-signature model, with roughly 86% sensitivity and approximately 78% specificity.

This CDR3 is 13 amino acids long. The V gene's germline CDR1 is GTSNPN and CDR2 SVGIG (reference sequence). This clonotype was found many times. The antigen remains unidentified. At one end the junction does not follow the germline gene, possibly because of a read error. Amplified TCR beta CDR3 regions were obtained using RNA transcripts as template. HTBI primers were employed in first-round RT-PCR, then a second-round multiplex PCR followed. MiXCR, applied by TCRdb to the multiplex PCR reads, yields one record per CDR3 protein. This table has hundreds of thousands of distinct CDR3 sequences, 22% appearing once.

The V and J genes are TRBV30 and TRBJ2-7; D remains ambiguous. Sequences were obtained from peripheral blood. This sequence originates from a woman aged 18 to 35 with stable Graves' hyperthyroidism. Some clones in this sample may be carry-over from other donors' samples. CDR3 loop: CAWSVGNSYERYF. The CDR3 nucleotides read TGTGCCTGGAGTGTAGGGAACAGCTACGAGCGGTACTTC.